The 22 T cell receptor beta chains presented below share a single source sample, sequenced in a study of control samples from healthy donors and cancer patients. Only in-frame clones appear in the TCRdb table, and some are missing; sequencing was by immunoSEQ multiplex PCR. The sample lists about 140,000 clones, about 90% occurring once. The source material was blood. Every receptor here comes from a man aged 18-30 years in good health.

The V gene is TRBV11-2, the J gene TRBJ1-3, with 12 bases that match TRBD1. Germline lookup yields CDR1 SGHAT and CDR2 FQNNGV. The ends lost 6 bases at V and 0 bases at J; junction bases unmatched: 9. The CDR3 spans 18 residues. In nucleotides, the CDR3 is TGTGCCAGCAGTCCCCCGGGACAGGGGGCAAGCTCTGGAAACACCATATATTTT. Translated, it gives CASSPPGQGASSGNTIYF.

The chain carries TRBV11-2 and TRBJ1-5; possibly TRBD1 for D (5 bases). Germline CDR1 is SGHAT and CDR2 is FQNNGV. The CDR3 has 16 amino acids. V dropped 1 base and J dropped 3 bases, with 13 bases sitting between them. CDR3 nucleotide sequence: TGTGCCAGCAGCTTAGGGGGACCGCTGAACAATCAGCCCCAGCATTTT. Its protein product is CASSLGGPLNNQPQHF. The variable domain in full, completed from reference TRBV11-2 and TRBJ1-5, reads EAGVAQSPRYKIIEKRQSVAFWCNPISGHATLYWYQQILGQGPKLLIQFQNNGVVDDSQLPKDRFSAERLKGVDSTLKIQPAKLEDSAVYLCASSLGGPLNNQPQHFGDGTRLSIL.

V is TRBV30 and J is TRBJ1-5; D is unresolved. Germline loops: CDR1 GTSNPN, CDR2 SVGIG (reference sequence). V was clipped by 1 base and J by 1 base, with 5 bases between them. The CDR3 spans 13 residues. This chain's CDR3 is CAWSDLSNQPQHF. Here the CDR3 DNA reads TGTGCCTGGAGTGATCTGAGCAATCAGCCCCAGCATTTT.

Regarding this clone: This sample also contains other DNA sequences that code for the same CDR3. The V gene is TRBV6-5, the J gene TRBJ1-2, with D possibly matching TRBD1 (5 bases). This CDR3 comprises 14 residues. CDR1 is MNHEY and CDR2 is SVGAGI in the germline V gene. Trimming pared 6 bases from V and 0 bases from J, leaving 11 bases between. DNA for the CDR3: TGTGCCAGCAGCCCAACAGGTTCTAACTATGGCTACACCTTC. This translates into CASSPTGSNYGYTF.

The V and J genes are TRBV11-3 and TRBJ2-7, with D hard to call. The V gene lost 2 bases and the J gene lost 5 bases, with 10 bases spanning the gap. The germline V gene encodes CDR1 SGHNT and CDR2 YENEEA. This CDR3 contains 13 residues. CDR3 sequence (DNA): TGTGCCAGCAGCTTAAATGGGTTCCACGAGCAGTACTTC. As protein: CASSLNGFHEQYF.

This chain uses TRBV3-1 (or the pseudogene TRBV3-2) with TRBJ2-2; D remains ambiguous. Per germline, CDR1 LGHDT and CDR2 YNNKEL (reference sequence). The CDR3 covers 12 residues. V was pared by 6 bases and J by 8 bases, with 10 bases between. The CDR3 region is CASRQWLGELFF. The CDR3 bases are TGTGCCAGCAGGCAATGGTTGGGGGAGCTGTTTTTT.

The chain combines TRBV6-6 with TRBJ1-2; D gene uncertain. Deletions cut 7 bases from V and 1 base from J, with 13 bases between. Germline loops: CDR1 MNHNY, CDR2 SVGAGI (reference sequence). The CDR3 length is 14 residues. CDR3 nucleotide sequence: TGTGCCAGCACCTCGAAGGAGAATAACTATGGCTACACCTTC. Translating gives CASTSKENNYGYTF.

CDR3 DNA: TGTGCCAGCACCTCGGACGGACTCCGATCACCCCTCCACTTT. Protein: CASTSDGLRSPLHF. The V and J genes are TRBV2 and TRBJ1-6; the D is unclear. Trimming shortened V by 7 bases and J by 10 bases, and 17 bases separated the two germline ends. Germline values: CDR1 SNHLY, CDR2 FYNNEI. The CDR3 consists of 14 residues.

This clone was recorded once. The gene calls are TRBV30 and TRBJ2-7; D ambiguous. Per germline, CDR1 GTSNPN and CDR2 SVGIG (reference sequence). The CDR3 length is 12 residues. The V gene lost 1 base and the J gene lost 3 bases, with 7 bases spanning the gap. The CDR3 nucleotides read TGTGCCTGGAGTGAGGGTAACTACGAGCAGTACTTC. Protein: CAWSEGNYEQYF.

This clone has a single count. The chain has TRBV5-1 and TRBJ1-2; no definite D call. Germline CDR1 SGHRS, CDR2 YFSETQ. Trimming removed 4 bases from V and 0 bases from J, with 10 bases in between. The CDR3 covers 14 residues. In DNA, the CDR3 is TGCGCCAGCAGCCTCGACGTAACTAACTATGGCTACACCTTC. This gives the protein CASSLDVTNYGYTF.

The V and J genes are TRBV6-5 and TRBJ1-5, with D maybe TRBD1 (6 bases). Germline CDR1 is MNHEY and CDR2 is SVGAGI. CDR3 length equals 14 residues. Trimming removed 5 bases at V and 6 bases at J, with 14 bases between. The CDR3 coding sequence is TGTGCCAGCAGTAAAACCACAGGGTCTCAGCCCCAGCATTTT. Its translation: CASSKTTGSQPQHF.

The CDR3, as DNA: TGTGCCAGCAGTTTGACAGGGGAGGTATATAATTCACCCCTCCACTTT. Translated, it gives CASSLTGEVYNSPLHF. V usage is TRBV28 and J usage is TRBJ1-6; TRBD1 agrees at 8 bases. Germline assignment: CDR1 MDHEN and CDR2 SYDVKM. The CDR3 runs to 16 residues. V dropped 3 bases and J dropped 4; count of bases not matched to a gene: 5.

The rearrangement uses TRBV2 and TRBJ1-5; 11 bases line up with TRBD1. The CDR3 consists of 15 residues. After removal of 4 bases from V and 4 bases from J, the junction contained 3 bases not matched to a gene. Germline V gene lookup returns CDR1 SNHLY and CDR2 FYNNEI. CDR3: CASSGTGGGNQPQHF. The CDR3 DNA sequence: TGTGCCAGCAGTGGGACAGGGGGCGGGAATCAGCCCCAGCATTTT. Variable domain in full (rest from reference TRBV2 and TRBJ1-5): EPEVTQTPSHQVTQMGQEVILRCVPISNHLYFYWYRQILGQKVEFLVSFYNNEISEKSEIFDDQFSVERPDGSNFTLKIRSTKLEDSAMYFCASSGTGGGNQPQHFGDGTRLSIL.

The chain combines TRBV18 with TRBJ2-3, with 11 bases that match TRBD2. V lost 3 bases, J lost 1 base, and 6 bases stayed unmatched. Germline V gene data show CDR1 as KGHSH and CDR2 as LQKENI. The CDR3 spans 17 residues. DNA of the CDR3: TGTGCCAGCTCACCCTGGACTAGCGGGCCTGGCACAGATACGCAGTATTTT. Its translation: CASSPWTSGPGTDTQYF. Drawing the rest from reference TRBV18 and TRBJ2-3, the complete variable domain is NAGVMQNPRHLVRRRGQEARLRCSPMKGHSHVYWYRQLPEEGLKFMVYLQKENIIDESGMPKERFSAEFPKEGPSILRIQQVVRGDSAAYFCASSPWTSGPGTDTQYFGPGTRLTVL.

This clone was seen a single time. This chain joins TRBV4-3 and TRBJ1-2; no clear D gene. Germline CDR1 and CDR2: LGHNA and YSLEER. Between the trimmed V and J ends, which lost 1 base and 8 bases, there was a span of 14 bases. The CDR3 runs 14 residues. DNA for the CDR3: TGCGCCAGCAGCCAAGCCCAGGAATGGACGGGCTACACCTTC. It translates to CASSQAQEWTGYTF.

The chain carries TRBV10-1 and TRBJ1-1; 9 nucleotides match TRBD1. The V gene's germline CDR1 is WNHNN and CDR2 SYGVQD (reference sequence). V lost 10 bases and J lost 3; bases outside the gene matches: 9. This CDR3 contains 14 residues. The CDR3: CAIRTGEIDTEAFF. The DNA of the CDR3 is TGCGCCATCCGGACAGGGGAAATCGACACTGAAGCTTTCTTT.

V usage is TRBV7-6 and J usage is TRBJ1-5; a possible D gene is TRBD1 (5 bases). The CDR3 runs to 15 residues. Germline V gene lookup returns CDR1 SGHVS and CDR2 FNYEAQ. V lost 1 base and J lost 3, with 10 bases in between. The CDR3 region has the DNA TGTGCCAGCAGCTTAGAGGCAGGGAACAATCAGCCCCAGCATTTT. It specifies CASSLEAGNNQPQHF.

This clone was observed a single time. The chain recombines TRBV3-1 (or the pseudogene TRBV3-2) with TRBJ1-1, with D unclear. V was cut by 1 base and J by 3 bases, with 9 bases left in between. From germline, CDR1 is LGHDT and CDR2 YNNKEL (reference sequence). The CDR3 extends over 14 amino acids. Here the CDR3 reads CASSQGRIHTEAFF. CDR3 sequence (DNA): TGTGCCAGCAGCCAAGGTAGGATTCACACTGAAGCTTTCTTT.

The V and J genes are TRBV5-1 and TRBJ2-3; TRBD1 matches 8 bases. Germline loops: CDR1 SGHRS, CDR2 YFSETQ. The junction had 14 bases not matched to a gene; V was cut back by 0 bases and J by 5 bases. The CDR3 extends over 18 amino acids. The CDR3 DNA follows: TGCGCCAGCAGCTTGGGGGCTGGGACAGGAGGGACTCGAGATACGCAGTATTTT. It translates to CASSLGAGTGGTRDTQYF.

In nucleotides, the CDR3 is TGTGCCTGGAGTCGTGTGGCGACAGATACGCAGTATTTT. It yields the protein CAWSRVATDTQYF. The chain joins TRBV30 to TRBJ2-3; unclear D gene. The CDR3 extends over 13 amino acids. V was clipped by 2 bases and J by 3 bases, with 9 bases between them. Germline CDR1 is GTSNPN and CDR2 is SVGIG (reference sequence).

The chain links TRBV9 to TRBJ1-1; 7 bases map to TRBD1. V dropped 0 bases and J dropped 3; count of bases not matched to a gene: 5. Germline CDR1 is SGDLS and CDR2 is YYNGEE. The length of the CDR3 is 15 residues. The CDR3 DNA follows: TGTGCCAGCAGCGTAGAAGTCGACAGGGACACTGAAGCTTTCTTT. As protein: CASSVEVDRDTEAFF.

J is TRBJ2-3 and V is TRBV18; TRBD1 might be the D (5 bases). The CDR3 is 16 amino acids. Germline lookup yields CDR1 KGHSH and CDR2 LQKENI. The ends were cut back, 0 bases at V and 0 bases at J, with 10 bases in the middle. Here the CDR3 reads CASSPPVGASTDTQYF. The DNA of the CDR3 is TGTGCCAGCTCACCACCGGTAGGGGCCAGCACAGATACGCAGTATTTT.